Below are 2 T cell receptor beta chains sequenced from a single sample in a study of blood T cell repertoires in COVID-19. TCRdb keeps only in-frame clones here, not all; method: immunoSEQ multiplex PCR. The sample comprises approximately 38,000 clones, 87% of which are singletons, and 5.5% to 8.5% rests with the top ten. Sequencing used peripheral blood. The receptors stem from a human donor in a cohort sampled during active COVID-19.

This clone was counted between two and nine times. The rearrangement uses TRBV14 and TRBJ2-2, with 14 bases aligning to TRBD2. This CDR3 comprises 17 residues. Germline V gives CDR1 SGHDN, CDR2 FVKESK. V trimming: 4 bases; J trimming: 7 bases; junction bases outside the gene matches: 8. CDR3 loop: CASSPNGLAGGFGELFF. DNA of the CDR3: TGTGCCAGCAGCCCCAACGGACTAGCGGGAGGATTCGGGGAGCTGTTTTTT.

The V and J genes are TRBV11-2 and TRBJ2-1, with D unclear. Germline CDR1 and CDR2: SGHAT and FQNNGV. The CDR3 spans 14 residues. The V end was cut by 1 base, the J end by 0 bases, with 4 bases between. This chain's CDR3 is CASSLGHSYNEQFF. CDR3 DNA sequence: TGTGCCAGCAGCTTAGGACACTCCTACAATGAGCAGTTCTTC.